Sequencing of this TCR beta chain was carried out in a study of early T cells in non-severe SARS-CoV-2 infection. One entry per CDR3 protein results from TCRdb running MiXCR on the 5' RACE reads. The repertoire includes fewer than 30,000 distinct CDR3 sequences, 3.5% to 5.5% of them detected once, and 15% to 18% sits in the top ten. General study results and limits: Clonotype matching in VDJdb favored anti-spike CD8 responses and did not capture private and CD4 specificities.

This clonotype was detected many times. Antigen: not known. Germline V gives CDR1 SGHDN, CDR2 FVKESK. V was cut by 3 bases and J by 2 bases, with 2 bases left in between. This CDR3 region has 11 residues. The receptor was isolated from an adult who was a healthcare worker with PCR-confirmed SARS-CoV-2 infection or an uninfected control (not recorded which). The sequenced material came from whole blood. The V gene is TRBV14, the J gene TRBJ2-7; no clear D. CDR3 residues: CASSHTYEQYF. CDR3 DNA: TGTGCCAGCAGCCACACCTACGAGCAGTACTTC.